This T cell receptor beta chain derives from a study of blood T cell repertoires in COVID-19. Study at large: Collection of acute and convalescent COVID-19 samples took place in the United States, Italy and Spain.

This table comes from immunoSEQ multiplex PCR, and its TCRdb copy is limited to in-frame clones, with some not included. In the table there are 88,000 or so clones, less than 90% of which are singletons. V was trimmed by 5 bases and J by 3 bases, leaving 15 bases between them. This CDR3 spans 15 amino acids. Germline V gives CDR1 MNHEY, CDR2 SMNVEV (reference sequence). The receptor was derived from a man aged 60 to 75 with acute or convalescent COVID-19. The sample taken for sequencing was peripheral blood. The chain joins TRBV27 to TRBJ2-3; D possibly corresponds to TRBD2 (5 bases). The CDR3 DNA is TGTGCCAGCAGTACAAGGACTTTTGCGACAGATACGCAGTATTTT. This encodes CASSTRTFATDTQYF.